Listed below are T cell receptor beta chains from one sample, sequenced in a study of T cell responses to AZD1222 COVID-19 vaccine. Sequenced by immunoSEQ multiplex PCR; TCRdb stores in-frame clones only, minus some. The data show 70,000 to 75,000 clones, over 60% seen once. The material was peripheral blood, obtained 28 days after the second AZD1222 dose. Receptors originate from an adult who received the AZD1222 COVID-19 vaccine. CDR3s include the opening cysteine and the closing phenylalanine or tryptophan. A D gene is named only where the DNA matches it firmly. Clone size is given for some rows only: seen once, a few or many times, or a class if the clone is expanded.

j_gene,abundance,d_gene,v_gene,CDR3nt,CDR3aa
TRBJ2-7,once,TRBD1,TRBV7-8,TGTGCCAGCAGCATGGGACAGGGGGCGCATGAGCAGTACTTC,CASSMGQGAHEQYF
TRBJ2-1,-,TRBD2,TRBV18,TGTGCCAGCTCACCAGCAGGGACTAGCGGGGGGGCCCCCTACAATGAGCAGTTCTTC,CASSPAGTSGGAPYNEQFF
TRBJ2-3,once,TRBD2,TRBV5-6,TGTGCCAGCAGCGAGACTAGCAAAGGCACAGATACGCAGTATTTT,CASSETSKGTDTQYF
TRBJ2-1,-,-,TRBV9,TGTGCCAGCAGCGTAAGCCGGGCGGGCCAGCAGTTCTTC,CASSVSRAGQQFF
TRBJ2-4,-,-,TRBV18,TGTGCCAGCTCCCAACTCAAAAACATTCAGTACTTC,CASSQLKNIQYF
TRBJ1-5,-,-,TRBV28,TGTGCCAGCAGTTTGAGATCGGGGGTCAATCAGCCCCAGCATTTT,CASSLRSGVNQPQHF
TRBJ2-7,-,-,TRBV12-3/TRBV12-4,TGTGCCAGCAGTTGGAGCTACGAGCAGTACTTC,CASSWSYEQYF
TRBJ2-7,-,TRBD2,TRBV18,TGTGCCAGCTCACCTAGAGGGAGTAGCGGGGCGAACGAGCAGTACTTC,CASSPRGSSGANEQYF
TRBJ2-7,-,TRBD1,TRBV7-8,TGTGCCAGCAGGGTACAGGGGATCGGGGAGCAGTACTTC,CASRVQGIGEQYF
TRBJ2-2,-,-,TRBV6-6,TGTGCCAGCACGCGACCCAGAGGGGGCACCGGGGAGCTGTTTTTT,CASTRPRGGTGELFF
TRBJ2-1,-,-,TRBV14,TGTGCCAGCAGCCAAACAACGGGAGCAACGGATGAGCAGTTCTTC,CASSQTTGATDEQFF
TRBJ2-7,few,-,TRBV5-8,TGTGCCAGCAGCTTGCATAGGGTTCAAAACTACGAGCAGTACTTC,CASSLHRVQNYEQYF
TRBJ2-7,few,-,TRBV18,TGTGCCAGCTCACCCGCTTCATTGTCCGCCGAGCAGTACTTC,CASSPASLSAEQYF
TRBJ2-7,-,TRBD2,TRBV4-2,TGTGCCAGCAGCCAAGATGGGACTAGCGGGATTTACGAGCAGTACTTC,CASSQDGTSGIYEQYF
TRBJ2-1,-,TRBD2,TRBV5-1,TGCGCCAGCAGCCTCGGGACTAGCGGATACAATGAGCAGTTCTTC,CASSLGTSGYNEQFF
TRBJ2-2,-,-,TRBV15,TGTGCCACCAGCAGAGAAGGGCCGGGACGCCATGGCACCGGGGAGCTGTTTTTT,CATSREGPGRHGTGELFF
TRBJ2-1,-,TRBD2,TRBV7-9,TGTGCCAGCAGCTTCGTAACGGGACTAGCATCGTCCTACAATGAGCAGTTCTTC,CASSFVTGLASSYNEQFF
TRBJ1-5,-,-,TRBV5-1,TGCGCCAGCAGTTTGGGCCACCTTGGGGGTAATCAGCCCCAGCATTTT,CASSLGHLGGNQPQHF
TRBJ1-4,few,-,TRBV28,TGTGCCAGCAGACCTACGGACGGCGGTAATGAAAAACTGTTTTTT,CASRPTDGGNEKLFF
TRBJ2-3,-,TRBD1,TRBV7-8,TGTGCCAGCAGCTTAGACGCCGAGACAGGGGGATACACAGATACGCAGTATTTT,CASSLDAETGGYTDTQYF
TRBJ1-1,-,-,TRBV30,TGTGCCTGGAGTGTTACCGGGACAGAAGCTTTCTTT,CAWSVTGTEAFF
TRBJ1-5,few,-,TRBV27,TGTGCCAGCAGCGCCACCGGGACGCGCAATCAGCCCCAGCATTTT,CASSATGTRNQPQHF
TRBJ1-6,-,-,TRBV27,TGTGCCAGCAGTTTATCGACCGAAACTCGCTCACCCCTCCACTTT,CASSLSTETRSPLHF
TRBJ2-7,-,TRBD1,TRBV6-5,TGTGCCAGCAGACAGGGACAGGGAGAGTCCTACGAGCAGTACTTC,CASRQGQGESYEQYF
TRBJ2-1,-,-,TRBV19,TGTGCCAGTAGTTTTTCCGTTAACAATGAGCAGTTCTTC,CASSFSVNNEQFF
TRBJ1-2,-,TRBD1,TRBV6-5,TGTGCCAGTACAAACAGGGGGTTAGACTATGGCTACACCTTC,CASTNRGLDYGYTF
TRBJ2-7,-,-,TRBV30,TGTGCCTGGAGTTTCGGAGGGGAGCAGTACTTC,CAWSFGGEQYF
TRBJ1-5,-,-,TRBV6-5,TGTGCCAGCAGTCCCCCGACGGATAGCAATCAGCCCCAGCATTTT,CASSPPTDSNQPQHF
TRBJ2-7,-,TRBD2,TRBV4-3,TGCGCCAGCAGCCAAAATCCGGTCTATGGGACTACCCTACCCTCCGAGCAGTACTTC,CASSQNPVYGTTLPSEQYF
TRBJ2-7,many,TRBD1,TRBV7-3,TGTGCCAGCAGCTTAGGACAGGGAAACGAGCAGTACTTC,CASSLGQGNEQYF
TRBJ2-7,-,-,TRBV27,TGTGCCAGCAGTTTTCAGGGTTCTGTCAACGAGCAGTACTTC,CASSFQGSVNEQYF
TRBJ2-3,once,-,TRBV4-2,TGTGCCAGCAGCCAAATGACAGGAACAGATACGCAGTATTTT,CASSQMTGTDTQYF
TRBJ2-3,-,TRBD2,TRBV5-8,TGTGCCAGCAGCCCGCCGCCTAGCGGTAGATACACAGATACGCAGTATTTT,CASSPPPSGRYTDTQYF
TRBJ1-4,-,TRBD1,TRBV7-9,TGTGCCAGCAGCCCTTTAACCTCGACAGGGACTAATGAAAAACTGTTTTTT,CASSPLTSTGTNEKLFF
TRBJ2-7,-,-,TRBV12-3/TRBV12-4,TGTGCCAGCAGCAGCGACACCTACGAGCAGTACTTC,CASSSDTYEQYF
TRBJ2-3,-,-,TRBV19,TGTGCCAGTAGTATTCGGGGATACACAGATACGCAGTATTTT,CASSIRGYTDTQYF
TRBJ2-7,-,-,TRBV7-8,TGTGCCAGCAGCTTAGTCCCGGAGCACTACGAGCAGTACTTC,CASSLVPEHYEQYF
TRBJ1-2,-,-,TRBV28,TGTGCCAGCACCCTAGGAGGGGCTAACTATGGCTACACCTTC,CASTLGGANYGYTF
TRBJ2-7,-,TRBD1,TRBV11-2,TGTGCCAGCAGCTCCGGGACTTGGACAGGGGGTTACGAGCAGTACTTC,CASSSGTWTGGYEQYF
TRBJ2-7,-,TRBD1,TRBV28,TGTGCCAGCAGCCCGAGTGGGACAGGGATGACCTACGAGCAGTACTTC,CASSPSGTGMTYEQYF
TRBJ2-5,-,-,TRBV7-9,TGTGCCAGCAGCTTCCAGGCTCAAGAGACCCAGTACTTC,CASSFQAQETQYF
TRBJ2-3,-,TRBD2,TRBV28,TGTGCCAGCAGTTTCGAGATCGGGGGGGCCACAGATACGCAGTATTTT,CASSFEIGGATDTQYF
TRBJ2-1,-,TRBD2,TRBV5-1,TGCGCCAGCAGCAGGGGACTAGCGGGACCTACCTACAATGAGCAGTTCTTC,CASSRGLAGPTYNEQFF
TRBJ2-5,-,-,TRBV19,TGTGCCACCCGACGGCCCGGAGAGACCCAGTACTTC,CATRRPGETQYF
TRBJ2-7,-,-,TRBV7-9,TGTGCCAGCAGCTTCTCCTACGAGCAGTACTTC,CASSFSYEQYF
TRBJ2-5,-,-,TRBV5-1,TGCGCCAGCAGCTTGGGAGGTCAAGAGACCCAGTACTTC,CASSLGGQETQYF
TRBJ2-1,-,-,TRBV2,TGTGCCAACCTCAGGGTGGGTCGTGAGCAATTCTTC,CANLRVGREQFF
TRBJ2-1,-,TRBD2,TRBV2,TGTGCCAGCAGCCCTCAGCGGGGAGCGGACAATGAGCAGTTCTTC,CASSPQRGADNEQFF
TRBJ1-3,-,-,TRBV6-1,TGTGCCAGCAGTGAGCGGGGGGATGGCTCTGGAAACACCATATATTTT,CASSERGDGSGNTIYF
TRBJ2-3,-,TRBD2,TRBV9,TGTGCCAGCAGCGCTCCTAGCGGGGGGAGAGCAGATACGCAGTATTTT,CASSAPSGGRADTQYF
TRBJ2-7,-,TRBD1,TRBV9,TGTGCCAGCAGCCCCTCATCGGGACAGGGAGTATACGAGCAGTACTTC,CASSPSSGQGVYEQYF
TRBJ1-2,-,TRBD1,TRBV18,TGTGCCAGCTCCCCTGGGACAGGGGATCGTGGCTACACCTTC,CASSPGTGDRGYTF
TRBJ2-7,-,TRBD2,TRBV3-1/TRBV3-2,TGTGCCAGCAGCCAACCTGGACTAGCGGGAGGTCCTCGGAGCGAGCAGTACTTC,CASSQPGLAGGPRSEQYF
TRBJ2-1,-,-,TRBV30,TGTGCCTGGAGTGTGAGGGTAGAAGAGCAGTTCTTC,CAWSVRVEEQFF
TRBJ2-7,-,-,TRBV3-1/TRBV3-2,TGTGCCAGCAGCCAATTTTCTCAGGGCGAGCAGTACTTC,CASSQFSQGEQYF
TRBJ2-7,once,-,TRBV4-2,TGTGCCAGCAGCCAAGAATCGGGTTCCTACGAGCAGTACTTC,CASSQESGSYEQYF
TRBJ2-2,once,-,TRBV7-7,TGTGCTAGCAGCCGACTTGTAGGGGCCGGGGAGCTGTTTTTT,CASSRLVGAGELFF
TRBJ1-2,-,TRBD1,TRBV19,TGTGCCAGTAGTATTCTTGGACAGGTCTATGGCTACACCTTC,CASSILGQVYGYTF
TRBJ2-1,once,TRBD1,TRBV29-1,TGCAGCGTTGGGGACAGCGGTGGAGAGTTCTTC,CSVGDSGGEFF
TRBJ2-7,-,-,TRBV6-5,TGTGCCAGCAGTTACTCTCAAAGGGGGGACTACGAGCAGTACTTC,CASSYSQRGDYEQYF